A few counts support the clone carrying this T cell receptor beta chain. Its target is not known. As the CDR3 is not closed by the conserved phenylalanine or tryptophan, this likely results from a read error. This entry is derived from a study of T cells in Graves' hyperthyroidism and ophthalmopathy. Study outcomes and limitations: Blood samples included most of the expanded thyroid clonotypes exceeding 0.001. Ophthalmopathy was predicted by the model a median of roughly 6 months ahead of onset.

From RNA transcripts, TCR beta CDR3 regions were amplified. TCR CDR3 regions were first amplified by RT-PCR with HTBI primers. Using its own MiXCR run on the multiplex PCR reads, TCRdb lists one record per CDR3 protein. The repertoire includes roughly 660,000 distinct CDR3 sequences, about 18% of them detected once, and around a sixth sits in the top ten. Germline CDR1 is SGHRS and CDR2 is YFSETQ. J gave up 2 bases and V 2 bases, and 2 bases lay outside the gene matches. This CDR3 comprises 14 residues. Those patients with uncontrolled infection, other autoimmune disease, pregnancy or lactation were excluded. PBMCs were obtained from approximately 10 ml fresh peripheral blood.

This clonotype was sampled from a middle-aged man with Graves' hyperthyroidism. The chain has TRBV5-1 and TRBJ2-7, with 9 bases matching TRBD2. Source material: blood. CDR3 in amino acids: CASSLLAGPYEQYS. The CDR3 DNA sequence: TGCGCCAGCAGCTTACTAGCGGGCCCCTACGAGCAGTACTCC.